Below, 20 T cell receptor beta chains from the same sample are listed, as sequenced in a study of response to subunit inactivated influenza vaccine. One entry per CDR3 protein results from TCRdb running MiXCR on the RT-PCR reads. The sample carries about 500,000 distinct CDR3 sequences, 16% recorded once. The sequencing used CD4+ T cells sorted from PBMCs, collected about 24 months after vaccination. The receptors here all came from a man aged 45 to 75 who received an inactivated influenza vaccine.

The chain links TRBV4-1 to TRBJ2-5; 11 bases agree with TRBD2. The germline gives CDR1 MGHRA, CDR2 YSYEKL. With V trimmed by 0 bases and J by 5 bases, 11 bases remained unmatched. The CDR3 spans 18 residues. The CDR3 spells CASSQDRASGGLRETQYF. The CDR3 DNA reads as TGCGCCAGCAGCCAAGATCGGGCTAGCGGGGGGTTGAGGGAGACCCAGTACTTC.

V is TRBV4-1 and J is TRBJ2-6; D is tentatively TRBD1 or TRBD2 (6 bases each). From germline, CDR1 is MGHRA and CDR2 YSYEKL. The V gene lost 1 base and the J gene lost 2 bases, with 12 bases spanning the gap. This CDR3 contains 17 residues. CDR3 amino acids: CASSQGWGATGANVLTF. The CDR3 DNA follows: TGCGCCAGCAGCCAAGGTTGGGGGGCGACTGGGGCCAACGTCCTGACTTTC.

On this clonotype itself: A much larger clone is a single base away; this may be a read error. V gene TRBV4-1 combines with J gene TRBJ1-5; no clear D gene. This CDR3 contains 16 residues. Looked up from germline, CDR1 is MGHRA and CDR2 is YSYEKL. The CDR3 DNA follows: TGCGCCAGCAGCCAAGAGGCAGGAAGAAGCACTCAGCCCCAGCATTTT. Its protein product is CASSQEAGRSTQPQHF.

The V gene is TRBV30, the J gene TRBJ1-1; possibly TRBD1 for D (6 bases). The CDR3 consists of 14 residues. Trimming removed 0 bases at V and 0 bases at J, with 8 bases between. In germline, CDR1 is GTSNPN, CDR2 SVGIG (reference sequence). CDR3 coding DNA: TGTGCCTGGAGTGTATACAGGGTGAACACTGAAGCTTTCTTT. Amino acid sequence: CAWSVYRVNTEAFF.

A few counts support this clonotype. The chain uses TRBV20-1 and TRBJ2-1, with D tentatively TRBD2 (7 bases). The CDR3 spans 15 residues. Deletions cut 4 bases from V and 4 bases from J, with 17 bases between. CDR1 DFQATT and CDR2 SNEGSKA come from the germline V gene (reference sequence). The CDR3, as DNA: TGCAGTGCTACGGAGGGGGGGCTTACTTACAATGAGCAGTTCTTC. It encodes CSATEGGLTYNEQFF.

The chain couples TRBV6-2 or TRBV6-3 to TRBJ1-1; D remains ambiguous. CDR3 length equals 14 residues. Trimming pared 4 bases from V and 1 base from J, leaving 10 bases between. The germline gives CDR1 MNHEY, CDR2 SVGEGT. The CDR3 loop reads CASSSGRANTEAFF. CDR3 coding DNA: TGTGCCAGCAGTTCGGGGAGGGCGAACACTGAAGCTTTCTTT.

The chain is built from TRBV10-3 and TRBJ2-1, with D possibly being TRBD1 (6 bases). V lost 0 bases and J 4 bases, leaving 10 bases between the germline ends. The CDR3 has 15 amino acids. Germline CDR1 reads ENHRY; CDR2 reads SYGVKD. In DNA form, the CDR3 reads TGTGCCATCAGTGAGTCAACAGGGTCATACAATGAGCAGTTCTTC. Its translation: CAISESTGSYNEQFF.

The J gene is TRBJ2-7, the V gene TRBV5-1; 7 nucleotides match TRBD1. Germline V gives CDR1 SGHRS, CDR2 YFSETQ. This CDR3 contains 15 residues. Losses at the gene ends were 0 bases for V and 0 bases for J; bases not matched to a gene: 3. The CDR3 DNA sequence: TGCGCCAGCAGCTTGGGGGGACAGAACTCCTACGAGCAGTACTTC. As protein: CASSLGGQNSYEQYF.

This clonotype turned up a few times. This chain joins TRBV28 and TRBJ1-5; tentative D call: TRBD1 (5 bases). V shed 11 bases and J shed 0 bases, with 11 bases lying between them. The germline gives CDR1 MDHEN, CDR2 SYDVKM. CDR3 length: 13 residues. Here the CDR3 DNA reads TGTGCCGGCTCAGGGTATAGCAATCAGCCCCAGCATTTT. Translated, it gives CAGSGYSNQPQHF.

V and J are TRBV12-5 and TRBJ1-5; D uncertain. V was pared by 1 base and J by 10 bases, with 8 bases between. Per the germline V gene, CDR1 is LGHNT and CDR2 is FRNRAP. The CDR3 runs to 12 residues. The DNA for the CDR3 is TGTGCTAGTGGTTTGGACGGGAAACCCCAGCATTTT. Encoded protein: CASGLDGKPQHF.

This clonotype was detected only a few times. This chain connects TRBV2 to TRBJ2-7, with 11 nucleotides matching TRBD1. The CDR3 is 14 residues long. Germline CDR1 and CDR2: SNHLY and FYNNEI. The V and J ends lost 6 bases and 5 bases, in that order; junction bases with no gene match: 6. Here the CDR3 reads CASRWGQGDHEQYF. The CDR3 DNA sequence: TGTGCCAGCAGATGGGGACAGGGGGACCACGAGCAGTACTTC.

This clonotype came up a few times. This rearrangement joins TRBV6-2 or TRBV6-3 to TRBJ1-4; 7 bases are a match to TRBD1. Germline V lookup: CDR1 MNHEY, CDR2 SVGEGT. V dropped 5 bases and J dropped 11; count of bases not matched to a gene: 8. This CDR3 spans 13 amino acids. The CDR3 protein is CASSMDRSGKLFF. CDR3 in DNA: TGTGCCAGCAGTATGGACAGGTCGGGGAAACTGTTTTTT.

This clonotype was seen a handful of times. V gene TRBV28 combines with J gene TRBJ1-2, with a weak D call TRBD1 (5 bases). Trimming took off 3 bases at V and 4 bases at J, with 9 bases between the two ends. Germline values: CDR1 MDHEN, CDR2 SYDVKM. This CDR3 region has 13 residues. The CDR3 coding sequence is TGTGCCAGCAGTTTTGGGGCGGCCTATGGCTACACCTTC. Protein: CASSFGAAYGYTF.

The chain uses TRBV6-2 or TRBV6-3 and TRBJ2-1, with a tentative D call TRBD2 (6 bases). Germline CDR1 is MNHEY and CDR2 is SVGEGT. This CDR3 region has 16 residues. Trimming left V 6 bases short and J 7 bases short, with 22 bases between. The CDR3 protein is CASSLTPREPRNEQFF. The CDR3 DNA reads as TGTGCCAGCAGCCTAACCCCTCGGGAGCCACGGAATGAGCAGTTCTTC.

The table lists this clonotype with a few counts. The chain joins TRBV10-3 to TRBJ2-3; D is perhaps TRBD2 (5 bases). The CDR3 has 16 amino acids. The V end was cut by 3 bases, the J end by 0 bases, with 13 bases between. CDR1 and CDR2 (germline): ENHRY, SYGVKD. CDR3 sequence (DNA): TGTGCCATCAGTGAAGGTCGGGGAAGGAGCACAGATACGCAGTATTTT. This encodes CAISEGRGRSTDTQYF.

V usage is TRBV12-3 or TRBV12-4 and J usage is TRBJ1-1; D possibly corresponds to TRBD1 (5 bases). V was cut by 2 bases and J by 4 bases, with 14 bases left in between. The CDR3 runs to 15 residues. The CDR3 is CASSLRGASFTEAFF. CDR3 in DNA: TGTGCCAGCAGTTTACGCGGGGCGTCGTTCACTGAAGCTTTCTTT.

This clonotype was picked up a small number of times. The rearrangement joins TRBV6-5 to TRBJ2-2, with D hard to call. The CDR3 is 14 residues long. Germline CDR1 is MNHEY and CDR2 is SVGAGI. V lost 1 base, J lost 5 bases, and 8 bases lay in between. The chain's CDR3 is CASSYFKGTGELFF. CDR3 DNA sequence: TGTGCCAGCAGTTACTTCAAGGGAACCGGGGAGCTGTTTTTT.

This clonotype was detected a few times. V is TRBV3-1 and J is TRBJ1-2; tentative D call: TRBD1 (5 bases). V lost 6 bases, J lost 3 bases, and 8 bases lay in between. This CDR3 region has 12 residues. CDR1 LGHDT and CDR2 YNNKEL come from the germline V gene (reference sequence). The CDR3 nucleotides are TGTGCCAGCAGTCGAGGGGACTATGGCTACACCTTC. Amino acid sequence: CASSRGDYGYTF.

This chain uses TRBV29-1 with TRBJ1-1; 11 nucleotides align to TRBD1. The CDR3 consists of 16 residues. Germline-derived CDR1 and CDR2 are SQVTM and ANQGSEA. The trim removed 3 bases at V and 4 bases at J, leaving 10 bases unmatched. The CDR3 nucleotides read TGCAGCGTTGAGGCGGGGACAGGGGGTTCGGGCACTGAAGCTTTCTTT. This gives the protein CSVEAGTGGSGTEAFF.

This clonotype showed up just a few times. V usage is TRBV20-1 and J usage is TRBJ2-7; TRBD2 matches at 12 bases. Trimming took 1 base from V and 1 from J; bases not matched to a gene: 2. The germline V gene has CDR1 DFQATT and CDR2 SNEGSKA (reference sequence). This CDR3 has 15 amino acids. The CDR3: CSARGTSGVSYEQYF. CDR3 nucleotides: TGCAGTGCTAGAGGGACTAGCGGGGTTTCCTACGAGCAGTACTTC.